This T cell receptor beta chain came from a study of T cells after yellow fever vaccination. A single record per CDR3 protein comes from TCRdb applying MiXCR to the 5' RACE reads. The sample gives a few hundred thousand distinct CDR3 sequences, about 17% of which show up once; roughly a sixth is in the top ten. This CDR3 contains 18 residues. Looked up from germline, CDR1 is LGHNA and CDR2 is YNFKEQ. Trimming removed 2 bases from V and 8 bases from J; junction bases left unmatched: 15. This chain links TRBV4-2 with TRBJ2-4; TRBD1 agrees at 10 bases. The sequencing used PBMCs, collected before the yellow fever booster vaccination. The receptor comes from a man aged 18 to 30 who received the YFV17D yellow fever vaccine. CDR3: CASSQSPGTGVLGDIQYF. CDR3 DNA sequence: TGTGCCAGCAGCCAAAGTCCCGGGACAGGGGTCTTGGGAGACATTCAGTACTTC.